The subject of this entry is one T cell receptor beta chain. In the original workflow: It was from reference gene primer amplification that nucleated cell counts were estimated. Produced via immunoSEQ multiplex PCR; TCRdb's table is partial and in-frame only. V and J calls and clone size follow that table, whereas D and trimming were derived from the DNA. The sample has over 110,000 clones; around 89% are singletons. These data are taken from a study of blood T cell repertoires in COVID-19. Study-level background: Italy, Spain and the United States were the sources of the convalescent and acute COVID-19 samples. The cDNA or gDNA used as material had been derived from T cells, B-cell-depleted T cells, or PBMCs.

V shed 0 bases, J shed 5 bases, and the junction held 12 bases outside the gene matches. The germline V gene has CDR1 SGDLS and CDR2 YYNGEE. The CDR3 runs to 17 residues. The sequenced material came from peripheral blood. This clonotype originated in a human donor in a cohort sampled during active COVID-19. The chain joins TRBV9 to TRBJ2-3; TRBD2 matches 7 bases. The CDR3: CASSVGGGLRTGDTQYF. The DNA of the CDR3 is TGTGCCAGCAGCGTAGGCGGGGGACTTAGAACGGGAGATACGCAGTATTTT. Combining the CDR3 with reference TRBV9 and TRBJ2-3 gives the whole variable domain DSGVTQTPKHLITATGQRVTLRCSPRSGDLSVYWYQQSLDQGLQFLIQYYNGEERAKGNILERFSAQQFPDLHSELNLSSLELGDSALYFCASSVGGGLRTGDTQYFGPGTRLTVL.